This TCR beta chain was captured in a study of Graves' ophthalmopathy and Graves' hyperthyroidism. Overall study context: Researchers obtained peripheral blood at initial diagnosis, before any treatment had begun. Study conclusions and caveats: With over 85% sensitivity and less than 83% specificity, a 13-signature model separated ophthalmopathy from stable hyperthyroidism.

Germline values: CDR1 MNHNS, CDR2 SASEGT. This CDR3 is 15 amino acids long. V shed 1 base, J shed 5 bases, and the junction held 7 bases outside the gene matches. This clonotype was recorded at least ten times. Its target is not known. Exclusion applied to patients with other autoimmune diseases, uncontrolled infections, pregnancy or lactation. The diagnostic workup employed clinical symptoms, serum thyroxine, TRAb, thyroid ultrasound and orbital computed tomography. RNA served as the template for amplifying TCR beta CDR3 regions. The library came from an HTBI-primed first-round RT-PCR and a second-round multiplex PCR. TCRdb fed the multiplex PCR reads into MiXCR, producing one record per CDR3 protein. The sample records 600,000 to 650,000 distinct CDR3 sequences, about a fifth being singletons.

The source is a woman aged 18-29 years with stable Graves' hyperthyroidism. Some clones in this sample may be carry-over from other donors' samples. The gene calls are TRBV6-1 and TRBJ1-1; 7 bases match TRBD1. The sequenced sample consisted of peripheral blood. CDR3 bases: TGTGCCAGCAGTGAAGTATTAGGGACAGCTACTGAAGCTTTCTTT. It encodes CASSEVLGTATEAFF.